These T cell receptor beta chains were read from a single sample in a study of blood T cell repertoires in COVID-19. The data were produced by immunoSEQ multiplex PCR, yet TCRdb's version contains in-frame clones alone and is incomplete. Of 150,000 to 170,000 clones listed, around 90% are singletons. The sequenced sample was peripheral blood. All receptors come from a man aged 45 to 65 with acute or convalescent COVID-19. Both conserved end residues are part of each CDR3.

CASTRGSNQPQHF,TRBJ1-5,TRBV28
CASSWRVGSYGYTF,TRBJ1-2,TRBV27
CASSGRGGFNEQFF,TRBJ2-1,TRBV5-4
CASSLSPGNTIYF,TRBJ1-3,TRBV5-1
CAGNRDNSPLHF,TRBJ1-6,TRBV2
CASSPIQGTEAFF,TRBJ1-1,TRBV18
CATSGHSGGSSYEQYF,TRBJ2-7,TRBV15
CASKPDRGLNQPQHF,TRBJ1-5,TRBV19
CASSFRGYNEQFF,TRBJ2-1,TRBV12-3/TRBV12-4
CASTPGQGYGYTF,TRBJ1-2,TRBV28
CASSYSVPTYEQYF,TRBJ2-7,TRBV6-6
CASSVGGQGYGTEAFF,TRBJ1-1,TRBV5-1
CASSPFGQGDYGYTF,TRBJ1-2,TRBV18
CASSLGGPSNQPQHF,TRBJ1-5,TRBV7-9
CASSLGLNEKLFF,TRBJ1-4,TRBV7-2
CASRRQGEGDTQYF,TRBJ2-3,TRBV6-5
CASSEGLAAYNEQFF,TRBJ2-1,TRBV9
CASSPSGGPSYNEQFF,TRBJ2-1,TRBV5-4
CAIPGGGNCYNEQFF,TRBJ2-1,TRBV10-3
CASGFGQGVGKLFF,TRBJ1-4,TRBV2
CASSFRGVYGYTF,TRBJ1-2,TRBV28
CASSPLQGNTEAFF,TRBJ1-1,TRBV5-1
CASQGLAGGSSYEQYF,TRBJ2-7,TRBV19
CSVVEPLGGNEQFF,TRBJ2-1,TRBV29-1
CASSLGTGPNYGYTF,TRBJ1-2,TRBV11-2
CASSLWGNYNEQFF,TRBJ2-1,TRBV28
CASSYSLFGGTEAFF,TRBJ1-1,TRBV27
CASSPYLTVRYSKLFF,TRBJ1-4,TRBV27
CATSDGTGYGYTF,TRBJ1-2,TRBV24-1
CASGLVQYF,TRBJ2-3,TRBV4-1
CASSLIQPPSGIFSYEQYF,TRBJ2-7,TRBV7-2
CASAGPGLEETQYF,TRBJ2-5,TRBV21-1
CASSIGQGVYGYTF,TRBJ1-2,TRBV5-1
CASSSGQGAYEQFF,TRBJ2-1,TRBV28
CASSYGLAAAGDTQYF,TRBJ2-3,TRBV14
CASSLTGDDGYTF,TRBJ1-2,TRBV5-1
CASSRTGNEKLFF,TRBJ1-4,TRBV5-1
CASSDQGIENTEAFF,TRBJ1-1,TRBV2
CASAGQGRIDYTF,TRBJ1-2,TRBV19
CASSYGQYYGYTF,TRBJ1-2,TRBV6-5
CASSLMTRAGNQPQHF,TRBJ1-5,TRBV7-2
CASRGQGLANYGYTF,TRBJ1-2,TRBV19